Below, one TCR beta chain is given with its context. The V and J ends lost 2 bases and 8 bases, in that order; junction bases with no gene match: 7. The CDR3 consists of 14 residues. Germline V gene lookup returns CDR1 MGHDK and CDR2 SYGVNS. Profiled with immunoSEQ multiplex PCR; TCRdb holds only in-frame clones, not every one. The sample lists 75,000 or so clones, 70% to 90% occurring once. This entry comes from a study of blood T cell repertoires in COVID-19. Sequenced sample: peripheral blood. V usage is TRBV25-1 and J usage is TRBJ1-2, with 8 bases that match TRBD1. This TCR derives from a woman of 80 years or more with active or convalescent COVID-19. Here the CDR3 DNA reads TGTGCCAGCAGTGAACTAGGGGACAGGTCCGGCTACACCTTC. Its protein product is CASSELGDRSGYTF.